This section outlines one TCR beta chain sequence together with its context. No antigen is known for it. One entry per CDR3 protein results from TCRdb running MiXCR on the reads. The profile covers 400,000 to 550,000 distinct CDR3 sequences, with roughly 10% appearing a single time and roughly 10% taken by the ten largest. This specimen belongs to a study of T cell repertoires in cytomegalovirus infection. As for the study in general: Both CMV infection and a matching HLA type were indicated by public TCR beta signatures. Overall study findings and caveats: The cumulative frequency of public TCR beta families identified carriers of CMV plus the relevant HLA. CMV-specific TCR beta clonotypes restricted by HLA-C were the ones dominating the ex vivo response.

The CDR3 spans 11 residues. V shed 11 bases and J shed 4 bases, with 11 bases lying between them. The germline V gene encodes CDR1 MNHNY and CDR2 SVGAGI (reference sequence). The TCR sequence derives from a human donor in good health (CMV status not recorded). Some clones in this sample may be carry-over from other donors' samples. Sequenced material: PBMCs. The V and J genes are TRBV6-6 and TRBJ1-2; D gene uncertain. The CDR3 nucleotides read TGTGCCGCGAGGGAAGGCTATGGCTACACCTTC. Translation: CAAREGYGYTF.